Presented here are 8 T cell receptor beta chains from one specimen sequenced in a study of breast tumors, draining lymph nodes, adjacent tissues. Breast cancer patients provided tissue from their axillary draining lymph nodes. TCRdb re-called the multiplex PCR reads through MiXCR, storing one row per CDR3 protein. The sample carries around 130,000 distinct CDR3 sequences, 21% recorded once. Input material: axillary lymph node tissue. These receptors all come from a female donor with breast cancer. Some clones in this sample may be carry-over from other donors' samples.

Ten or more counts support this clonotype. This chain links TRBV5-6 with TRBJ2-7, with a weak D call TRBD1 (5 bases). The CDR3 runs to 14 residues. V was clipped by 0 bases and J by 3 bases, with 10 bases between them. CDR1 SGHDT and CDR2 YYEEEE come from the germline V gene. The CDR3 DNA is TGTGCCAGCAGCTTGGAAGCGACAGTCTACGAGCAGTACTTC. It codes for CASSLEATVYEQYF.

On this clonotype: A clone one base away is much larger, so this may be a read error. The chain's CDR3 is CASGGRNTGELFF. DNA for the CDR3: TGCGCCAGCGGGGGGCGAAACACCGGGGAGCTGTTTTTT. This chain joins TRBV5-1 and TRBJ2-2; D is perhaps TRBD1 or TRBD2 (6 bases each). The CDR3 spans 13 residues. Trimming stripped 7 bases from V and 2 bases from J, with 9 bases between. Germline loops: CDR1 SGHRS, CDR2 YFSETQ. The full variable domain, its missing parts supplied by reference TRBV5-1 and TRBJ2-2, is KAGVTQTPRYLIKTRGQQVTLSCSPISGHRSVSWYQQTPGQGLQFLFEYFSETQRNKGNFPGRFSGRQFSNSRSEMNVSTLELGDSALYLCASGGRNTGELFFGEGSRLTVL.

Of note for this clonotype: This may stem from a read error, because a much larger clone lies one nucleotide away. The rearrangement uses TRBV5-5 and TRBJ2-7, with TRBD1 as a possible D gene (6 bases). Germline CDR1 is SGHKS and CDR2 is YYEKEE (reference sequence). V dropped 4 bases and J dropped 0 bases, with 8 bases sitting between them. The CDR3 runs 13 residues. The CDR3 loop reads CASSADSSYEQYF. CDR3 coding DNA: TGTGCCAGCAGCGCGGACAGCTCCTACGAGCAGTACTTC.

The gene calls are TRBV9 and TRBJ2-1; weak D call: TRBD1 (6 bases). The CDR3 is 16 residues long. V was pared by 0 bases and J by 10 bases, with 20 bases between. Per germline, CDR1 SGDLS and CDR2 YYNGEE. The CDR3 nucleotides read TGTGCCAGCAGCGTAGCTACGGGGCAGGGGATTCACGAGCAGTTCTTC. Amino acid sequence: CASSVATGQGIHEQFF. Together with reference TRBV9 and TRBJ2-1, the CDR3 gives the full variable domain: DSGVTQTPKHLITATGQRVTLRCSPRSGDLSVYWYQQSLDQGLQFLIQYYNGEERAKGNILERFSAQQFPDLHSELNLSSLELGDSALYFCASSVATGQGIHEQFFGPGTRLTVL.

Concerning this clonotype itself: Sequence at one end of the junction differs from germline and may be a read error. The chain recombines TRBV5-5 with TRBJ1-2; no firm D call. Germline-derived CDR1 and CDR2 are SGHKS and YYEKEE (reference sequence). CDR3 size: 13 residues. The CDR3 here is CASSQGLNHGYAF. CDR3 coding DNA: TGTGCCAGCAGCCAAGGACTGAACCATGGCTACGCCTTC.

This clonotype has ten or more counts. V usage is TRBV6-1 and J usage is TRBJ1-2; 10 nucleotides agree with TRBD1. The CDR3 spans 12 residues. Germline CDR1 is MNHNS and CDR2 is SASEGT. V dropped 11 bases and J dropped 8; count of bases not matched to a gene: 8. CDR3 loop: CAARGQGRGYTF. The CDR3, as DNA: TGTGCCGCCAGGGGACAGGGGCGCGGCTACACCTTC.

There are many counts of this clonotype. The V gene is TRBV20-1, the J gene TRBJ2-7; D call uncertain. This CDR3 is built from 14 residues. With 0 bases removed from V and 3 bases from J, the gap between germline ends came to 12 bases. Germline CDR1 DFQATT, CDR2 SNEGSKA (reference sequence). CDR3 residues: CSARETAIRYEQYF. In DNA, the CDR3 is TGCAGTGCTAGAGAAACAGCAATACGCTACGAGCAGTACTTC.

In its sample, this clonotype was seen many times. The chain employs TRBV19 and TRBJ1-2; 7 bases agree with TRBD1. CDR3 size: 17 residues. After removal of 6 bases from V and 2 bases from J, the junction contained 15 bases not matched to a gene. Germline V lookup: CDR1 LNHDA, CDR2 SQIVND (reference sequence). CDR3 in amino acids: CASRVGTGQLLNYGYTF. DNA of the CDR3: TGTGCCAGTAGGGTGGGAACGGGACAGCTATTGAACTATGGCTACACCTTC. Supplemented by reference TRBV19 and TRBJ1-2, the full variable domain reads DGGITQSPKYLFRKEGQNVTLSCEQNLNHDAMYWYRQDPGQGLRLIYYSQIVNDFQKGDIAEGYSVSREKKESFPLTVTSAQKNPTAFYLCASRVGTGQLLNYGYTFGSGTRLTVV.